The subject of this entry is one T cell receptor beta chain. As yet, its antigen is unknown. These data come from a study of cytomegalovirus exposure and HLA in healthy donors. The study, taken as a whole, reports: Presence/absence analyses assumed roughly uniform sequencing depth across donors, which may not hold.

The J segment lost 4 bases and the V segment lost 5 bases, leaving 2 bases of the junction unmatched. Germline V lookup: CDR1 MNHNS, CDR2 SASEGT. The CDR3 extends over 13 amino acids. PCR primers comprised 60 Vbeta and 13 Jbeta primers. TCRdb's table, derived via immunoSEQ multiplex PCR, lists solely in-frame clones and lacks some. The data contain about 180,000 clones, about 77% of them singletons. Healthy bone marrow donors supplied every sample. The V call is TRBV6-1, the J call TRBJ1-5; 7 nucleotides match TRBD1. The receptor comes from a man aged 30 to 45 in good health and CMV-seronegative. The specimen sequenced was PBMCs. CDR3 coding DNA: TGTGCCAGCAGTATACAGGGGAATCAGCCCCAGCATTTT. This codes for CASSIQGNQPQHF.